These 19 T cell receptor beta chains originate from one sample sequenced in a study of blood T cells in healthy people across ages. The use of a sample-barcoded 5' primer and a J-beta primer mix characterized a second PCR of roughly 6 to 11 cycles. TCRdb used MiXCR to reprocess the 5' RACE reads, holding one entry per CDR3 protein. The sample carries 1.5 million to 2 million distinct CDR3 sequences, less than 50% recorded once. The source material was blood. The receptors come from a woman in her forties in good health.

A few counts support this clonotype. This rearrangement joins TRBV20-1 to TRBJ2-3; 10 nucleotides line up with TRBD2. CDR3 size: 14 residues. Germline CDR1 and CDR2: DFQATT and SNEGSKA (reference sequence). V lost 5 bases and J lost 3; bases outside the gene matches: 5. The CDR3 DNA follows: TGCAGTGCTGGTAGAGCGGGGGGGACAGATACGCAGTATTTT. Translated, it gives CSAGRAGGTDTQYF.

There are a few counts of this clonotype. The CDR3 DNA reads TGTGCCAGCAGCTTAGGAGGGGGCCAGAGCTCCTACGAGCAGTACTTC. This gives the protein CASSLGGGQSSYEQYF. The rearrangement joins TRBV7-2 to TRBJ2-7, with 7 bases fitting TRBD1. Germline CDR1 is SGHTA and CDR2 is FQGNSA. Trimming at V came to 1 base and at J to 0 bases, leaving 6 bases not matched to a gene. There are 16 residues in the CDR3.

CDR3 loop: CANTSSEPRTSGGTLLSTDTQYF. The DNA for the CDR3 is TGTGCCAACACCAGTTCCGAACCAAGGACTAGCGGGGGGACCCTACTAAGTACAGATACGCAGTATTTT. The rearrangement links TRBV28 to TRBJ2-3, with 14 bases aligning to TRBD2. Germline V gene sequence: CDR1 MDHEN, CDR2 SYDVKM. The CDR3 covers 23 residues. Trimming cost V 10 bases and J 3 bases; bases outside gene matches: 30.

This clonotype was observed at least ten times. V and J are TRBV7-4 and TRBJ2-5; 8 bases are a match to TRBD1. V dropped 6 bases and J dropped 2; count of bases not matched to a gene: 11. Germline V gives CDR1 SGHVT, CDR2 SQSDAQ. The CDR3 consists of 16 residues. The CDR3 loop reads CASRRRDRRLQETQYF. DNA for the CDR3: TGTGCCAGCAGGCGAAGGGACAGGCGTCTTCAAGAGACCCAGTACTTC.

This clonotype was recorded once. The gene calls are TRBV28 and TRBJ2-4; D unclear. The J call is in doubt because the DNA end fits TRBJ2-5 better. This CDR3 region has 12 residues. Germline V CDR1 and CDR2: MDHEN, SYDVKM. CDR3 bases: TGTGCCAGCAGTGCGTGGGTGGAGACCCAGTACTTC. Its translation: CASSAWVETQYF.

The V call is TRBV18, the J call TRBJ2-7; 10 bases are shared with TRBD1. Germline CDR1 KGHSH, CDR2 LQKENI. V gave up 6 bases and J gave up 3 bases; unmatched junction bases: 8. This CDR3 contains 15 residues. The CDR3 DNA is TGTGCCAGCTCCCATCGGGACAGGGGAATCTACGAGCAGTACTTC. Translation gives CASSHRDRGIYEQYF.

This clonotype was recorded at least ten times. V gene TRBV10-3 combines with J gene TRBJ2-7; 9 bases are a match to TRBD1. Germline-derived CDR1 and CDR2 are ENHRY and SYGVKD. The CDR3 is 14 residues long. J was trimmed by 5 bases and V by 5 bases; bases with no gene match: 7. CDR3 bases: TGTGCCATCAGTTTACGACAGGGGGTTCACGAGCAGTACTTC. This gives the protein CAISLRQGVHEQYF.

The rearrangement uses TRBV12-3 or TRBV12-4 and TRBJ1-5; D is possibly TRBD1 (6 bases). The CDR3 consists of 13 residues. Trimming stripped 4 bases from V and 6 bases from J, with 10 bases between. DNA of the CDR3: TGTGCCAGCAGTTCGGGGGCAGGTCAGCCCCAGCATTTT. Translating gives CASSSGAGQPQHF.

This chain links TRBV4-3 with TRBJ1-2; D gene uncertain. V gave up 8 bases and J gave up 4 bases, with 17 bases separating them. CDR3 length: 14 amino acids. Per the germline V gene, CDR1 is LGHNA and CDR2 is YSLEER. As DNA, the CDR3 is TGCGCCAGCGGAACATCGGGGTCCCCCTATGGCTACACCTTC. Translated: CASGTSGSPYGYTF.

V is TRBV25-1 and J is TRBJ1-5; D is undetermined. The germline V gene has CDR1 MGHDK and CDR2 SYGVNS. The ends were cut back, 4 bases at V and 0 bases at J, with 22 bases in the middle. There are 19 residues in the CDR3. CDR3 protein: CASSGRRPPTLYSNQPQHF. CDR3 bases: TGTGCCAGCAGTGGGCGGAGGCCGCCGACATTATATAGCAATCAGCCCCAGCATTTT. Variable domain in full (rest from reference TRBV25-1 and TRBJ1-5): EADIYQTPRYLVIGTGKKITLECSQTMGHDKMYWYQQDPGMELHLIHYSYGVNSTEKGDLSSESTVSRIRTEHFPLTLESARPSHTSQYLCASSGRRPPTLYSNQPQHFGDGTRLSIL.

The V and J genes are TRBV4-1 and TRBJ1-2; D is ambiguous. The CDR3 consists of 13 residues. V was cut by 2 bases and J by 8 bases, with 12 bases left in between. Germline V gives CDR1 MGHRA, CDR2 YSYEKL. In DNA form, the CDR3 reads TGCGCCAGCAGCCAAATGGGTGTCGGGGGCTACACCTTC. Its protein product is CASSQMGVGGYTF.

This clonotype appeared a few times. The chain employs TRBV20-1 and TRBJ2-7; 10 bases fit TRBD1. The J segment lost 0 bases and the V segment lost 3 bases, leaving 5 bases of the junction unmatched. This CDR3 region has 15 residues. The germline CDR1 and CDR2 sequences are DFQATT and SNEGSKA (reference sequence). The CDR3 reads CSASDRGPSSYEQYF. Written as DNA, the CDR3 is TGCAGTGCTAGTGACAGGGGGCCCAGCTCCTACGAGCAGTACTTC.

Only a few counts were recorded for this clonotype. J is TRBJ1-2 and V is TRBV3-1, with 9 bases lining up with TRBD1. With 4 bases clipped from V and 8 bases from J, the junction kept 5 bases outside the gene matches. CDR3 length: 13 residues. Per the germline V gene, CDR1 is LGHDT and CDR2 is YNNKEL (reference sequence). CDR3 residues: CASSRDRVHGYTF. CDR3 nucleotide sequence: TGTGCCAGCAGCCGGGACAGGGTCCACGGCTACACCTTC.

This chain links TRBV4-3 with TRBJ2-5, with 11 bases identical to TRBD2. Trimming removed 4 bases from V and 11 bases from J; junction bases left unmatched: 15. CDR3 length: 16 residues. CDR1 LGHNA and CDR2 YSLEER come from the germline V gene. CDR3 DNA: TGCGCCAGCAGCCTTGACCTAGCGGGGGGCATGGATGAGCAGTACTTC. This gives the protein CASSLDLAGGMDEQYF.

This clonotype showed up many times. The chain combines TRBV7-2 with TRBJ2-7; D unclear. The V end was cut by 5 bases, the J end by 1 base, with 6 bases between. Looked up from germline, CDR1 is SGHTA and CDR2 is FQGNSA. The CDR3 consists of 12 residues. The CDR3 nucleotides read TGTGCCAGCAGCCCCACTTCCTACGAGCAGTACTTC. As protein: CASSPTSYEQYF.

This chain uses TRBV6-2 or TRBV6-3 with TRBJ2-4, with D possibly TRBD1 on 6 matching bases. The J call may not be correct, given that the DNA end is closer to TRBJ2-7. Germline-derived CDR1 and CDR2 are MNHEY and SVGEGT. This CDR3 has 15 amino acids. The CDR3 here is CASSYRLQGRYEQYF. CDR3 sequence (DNA): TGTGCCAGCAGTTACCGTTTACAGGGACGGTACGAGCAGTACTTC.

The rearrangement links TRBV6-1 to TRBJ2-3; D unresolved. Deletions cut 0 bases from V and 6 bases from J, with 10 bases between. CDR3 length: 14 residues. Germline CDR1 is MNHNS and CDR2 is SASEGT. The CDR3 DNA reads as TGTGCCAGCAGTGAAGCTGGGCCGCGGGATACGCAGTATTTT. It yields the protein CASSEAGPRDTQYF.

This clonotype turned up a few times. The chain is built from TRBV27 and TRBJ2-1; the D gene is possibly TRBD1 (6 bases). The CDR3 has 17 residues. The V end was cut by 3 bases, the J end by 7 bases, with 22 bases between. The germline gives CDR1 MNHEY, CDR2 SMNVEV (reference sequence). CDR3 nucleotides: TGTGCCAGCAGTTTTCTACTTTCGGGGACATCAGGGAATGAGCAGTTCTTC. Its protein product is CASSFLLSGTSGNEQFF.

This clonotype was counted only a few times. The V call is TRBV4-2, the J call TRBJ1-2, with unresolved D. The CDR3 is made up of 15 amino acids. Trimming stripped 3 bases from V and 6 bases from J, with 17 bases between. Germline assignment: CDR1 LGHNA and CDR2 YNFKEQ. CDR3 DNA sequence: TGTGCCAGCAGCCACACAAAGTTTGCCCCCGATGGCTACACCTTC. Amino acid sequence: CASSHTKFAPDGYTF.